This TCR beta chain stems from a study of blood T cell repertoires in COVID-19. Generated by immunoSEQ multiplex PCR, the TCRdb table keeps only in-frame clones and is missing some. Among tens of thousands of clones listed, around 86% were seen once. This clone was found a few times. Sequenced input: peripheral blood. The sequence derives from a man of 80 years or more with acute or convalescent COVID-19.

As DNA, the CDR3 is TGCGCCAGCAGCCAATTGGCCCGGGGAGTACGTCAGCCCCAGCATTTT. It translates to CASSQLARGVRQPQHF. The chain has TRBV4-1 and TRBJ1-5; D ambiguous. The CDR3 has 16 residues. The germline V gene has CDR1 MGHRA and CDR2 YSYEKL. V was pared by 2 bases and J by 6 bases, with 17 bases between.